The 6 T cell receptor beta chains in this list originate from one sample, sequenced in a study. A single record per CDR3 protein comes from TCRdb applying MiXCR to the RT-PCR reads. The sample holds 650,000 to 800,000 distinct CDR3 sequences, 13% to 15% seen once. Material: memory CD4+ T cells from blood. Every receptor here comes from a female donor in good health, serving as a healthy control.

This clonotype appeared a few times. V and J are TRBV12-3 or TRBV12-4 and TRBJ1-1; a possible D gene is TRBD1 (5 bases). CDR3 length: 13 amino acids. V lost 8 bases to trimming and J lost 1 base, with 11 bases between them. The chain's CDR3 is CASGTNPNTEAFF. CDR3 nucleotide sequence: TGTGCCAGCGGGACTAATCCGAACACTGAAGCTTTCTTT.

V gene TRBV5-1 combines with J gene TRBJ2-2, with TRBD2 matching over 7 bases. V was clipped by 3 bases and J by 7 bases; unmatched bases: 9. Per germline, CDR1 SGHRS and CDR2 YFSETQ. The CDR3 spans 15 residues. The CDR3 coding sequence is TGCGCCAGCAGCTCGTCCGCGGGAGTACACGGGGAGCTGTTTTTT. It encodes CASSSSAGVHGELFF.

This clonotype was seen ten or more times. The chain has TRBV7-2 and TRBJ2-7, with D possibly being TRBD1 (5 bases). From germline, CDR1 is SGHTA and CDR2 FQGNSA. Trimming shortened V by 4 bases and J by 7 bases, and 11 bases separated the two germline ends. The CDR3 length is 12 residues. The CDR3 region is CASSSFQGEQYF. CDR3 sequence (DNA): TGTGCCAGCAGCTCCTTTCAGGGTGAGCAGTACTTC.

V usage is TRBV7-2 and J usage is TRBJ1-5; D not resolved. In germline, CDR1 is SGHTA, CDR2 FQGNSA. This CDR3 is built from 15 residues. V dropped 3 bases and J dropped 5 bases, with 14 bases sitting between them. The CDR3 DNA is TGTGCCAGCAGCTTTCGGGTTTCGTGGGATCAGCCCCAGCATTTT. Amino acids: CASSFRVSWDQPQHF.

The V gene is TRBV4-3, the J gene TRBJ1-2, with D maybe TRBD1 (6 bases). This CDR3 has 14 amino acids. Germline CDR1 and CDR2: LGHNA and YSLEER. V was cut by 1 base and J by 7 bases, with 13 bases left in between. CDR3 in DNA: TGCGCCAGCAGCCAAGGCAGGGGCAGCGTTGGCTACACCTTC. Protein: CASSQGRGSVGYTF.

In this sample, this clonotype turned up many times. The rearrangement uses TRBV6-5 and TRBJ1-5, with TRBD1 identical over 8 bases. From germline, CDR1 is MNHEY and CDR2 SVGAGI. J was trimmed by 10 bases and V by 6 bases; bases with no gene match: 14. This CDR3 spans 15 amino acids. The CDR3 DNA reads TGTGCCAGCAGCGGGACAGGAGGGCCCCTTCGTCCCCAGCATTTT. It translates to CASSGTGGPLRPQHF.